These T cell receptor beta chains were read from a single sample in a study of CD8+ T cells in alopecia areata. Generated by immunoSEQ multiplex PCR, the TCRdb table keeps only in-frame clones and is missing some. The repertoire has hundreds of thousands of clones, 65% to 70% of them found once; the top ten carry more than 0.95%. The sequences come from CD4+ T cells sorted from blood, collected at week 0. The receptors shown here come from a human donor with alopecia areata. CDR3s include the opening cysteine and the closing phenylalanine or tryptophan. A D gene is named only where the DNA matches it firmly. The size field is filled for only some rows; it gives once, few, many or a size class.

J gene	clone size	D gene	V gene	CDR3 protein	CDR3 DNA
TRBJ1-1	.	TRBD1	TRBV25-1	CATWDRLNTEAFF	TGTGCCACCTGGGACAGGCTGAACACTGAAGCTTTCTTT
TRBJ1-2	.	.	TRBV30	CAWRTGGNYGYTF	TGTGCCTGGAGGACTGGGGGAAACTATGGCTACACCTTC
TRBJ1-2	.	.	TRBV7-9	CASSLESAGGGYTF	TGTGCCAGCAGCTTAGAATCGGCAGGCGGTGGCTACACCTTC
TRBJ1-2	.	TRBD1	TRBV4-2	CASSQEVTGDARYTF	TGTGCCAGCAGCCAAGAAGTCACAGGGGATGCGCGCTACACCTTC
TRBJ2-2	.	TRBD1	TRBV30	CAWSRGQPTGELFF	TGTGCCTGGAGCCGGGGACAGCCCACCGGGGAGCTGTTTTTT
TRBJ2-3	few	TRBD2	TRBV7-2	CASSFSGGATDTQYF	TGTGCCAGCAGCTTTAGCGGGGGGGCGACAGATACGCAGTATTTT
TRBJ1-6	.	.	TRBV9	CASSVGDSPLHF	TGTGCCAGCAGCGTAGGAGATTCACCCCTCCACTTT
TRBJ1-1	.	.	TRBV27	CASSLLRGMKNTEAFF	TGTGCCAGCAGTTTATTGAGGGGAATGAAGAACACTGAAGCTTTCTTT
TRBJ1-1	few	.	TRBV29-1	CSVVITEAFF	TGCAGCGTTGTGATCACTGAAGCTTTCTTT
TRBJ2-7	.	TRBD1	TRBV4-1	CASSQPGQGYEQYF	TGCGCCAGCAGCCAGCCGGGACAGGGTTACGAGCAGTACTTC
TRBJ2-3	.	.	TRBV5-1	CASSTTGISTDTQYF	TGCGCCAGCAGCACCACAGGGATAAGTACAGATACGCAGTATTTT
TRBJ1-2	few	.	TRBV29-1	CSVEARNYGYTF	TGCAGCGTTGAAGCCAGAAACTATGGCTACACCTTC
TRBJ1-2	few	.	TRBV29-1	CSVGNPNSGYTF	TGCAGCGTCGGGAACCCGAACAGTGGCTACACCTTC
TRBJ2-1	.	.	TRBV20-1	CSALGDNEQFF	TGCAGTGCCCTGGGAGACAATGAGCAGTTCTTC
TRBJ1-2	.	TRBD1	TRBV4-2	CASSQGSGGTYGYTF	TGTGCCAGCAGCCAAGGATCAGGGGGCACCTATGGCTACACCTTC
TRBJ2-3	.	.	TRBV5-1	CASSLSSVSDTQYF	TGCGCCAGCAGCTTGTCCAGTGTCTCAGATACGCAGTATTTT
TRBJ2-7	few	.	TRBV6-1	CASSATGLMGEQYF	TGTGCCAGCAGTGCAACAGGGTTGATGGGGGAGCAGTACTTC
TRBJ2-1	.	.	TRBV5-1	CASSLADGYNEQFF	TGCGCCAGCAGCTTGGCGGACGGGTACAATGAGCAGTTCTTC
TRBJ2-7	.	.	TRBV29-1	CSVDARGDEQYF	TGCAGCGTTGACGCCAGAGGGGACGAGCAGTACTTC
TRBJ2-2	.	.	TRBV30	CAWSVSLNTGELFF	TGTGCCTGGAGTGTATCCCTGAACACCGGGGAGCTGTTTTTT
TRBJ2-7	.	.	TRBV30	CAWSVGPYEQYF	TGTGCCTGGAGTGTAGGCCCCTACGAGCAGTACTTC
TRBJ2-7	.	.	TRBV29-1	CSVGGPGYEQYF	TGCAGCGTTGGGGGACCAGGGTACGAGCAGTACTTC
TRBJ1-6	.	TRBD1	TRBV19	CASSWEGAKDSPLHF	TGTGCCAGTAGCTGGGAGGGGGCGAAGGATTCACCCCTCCACTTT
TRBJ2-3	.	.	TRBV4-1	CASSFPRDSGAIDTQYF	TGCGCCAGCAGCTTCCCCCGCGATAGCGGAGCAATAGATACGCAGTATTTT
TRBJ2-6	.	.	TRBV7-3	CASSLVGHGANVLTF	TGTGCCAGCAGCTTAGTAGGACACGGGGCCAACGTCCTGACTTTC
TRBJ2-1	.	TRBD1	TRBV11-2	CASSLAPGTGGNEQFF	TGTGCCAGCAGCCTAGCCCCCGGGACAGGGGGCAATGAGCAGTTCTTC
TRBJ1-1	.	.	TRBV30	CAWRRENTEAFF	TGTGCCTGGAGGAGGGAAAACACTGAAGCTTTCTTT
TRBJ2-5	.	TRBD1	TRBV30	CAWSITGDLETQYF	TGTGCCTGGAGTATTACAGGGGATCTGGAGACCCAGTACTTC
TRBJ1-3	.	.	TRBV29-1	CSVSQWGGSGNTIYF	TGCAGCGTTTCTCAGTGGGGCGGCTCTGGAAACACCATATATTTT
TRBJ2-7	.	TRBD1	TRBV15	CATSRDLGQGYEQYF	TGTGCCACCAGCAGAGATTTGGGACAGGGCTACGAGCAGTACTTC
TRBJ1-1	.	.	TRBV18	CASSRTANTEAFF	TGTGCCAGCTCACGGACAGCGAACACTGAAGCTTTCTTT
TRBJ2-1	.	.	TRBV2	CASSDRKQFF	TGTGCCAGCAGTGACAGGAAGCAGTTCTTC
TRBJ1-5	.	.	TRBV6-1	CASSEGMSGRQPQHF	TGTGCCAGCAGTGAAGGTATGTCGGGGCGGCAGCCCCAGCATTTT
TRBJ2-1	.	.	TRBV30	CAWSVLLSSSYNEQFF	TGTGCCTGGAGTGTACTTCTGAGCAGCTCCTACAATGAGCAGTTCTTC
TRBJ1-1	.	.	TRBV30	CAWSRAAPGAFF	TGTGCCTGGAGTCGGGCAGCCCCTGGGGCTTTCTTT
TRBJ2-5	once	TRBD2	TRBV15	CATSRVGAGGETQYF	TGTGCCACCAGCAGAGTTGGGGCGGGAGGAGAGACCCAGTACTTC
TRBJ1-5	few	.	TRBV7-2	CASRPDRLSVQPQHF	TGTGCCAGCAGGCCAGACAGGTTATCGGTTCAGCCCCAGCATTTT
TRBJ2-7	once	.	TRBV18	CASSPSAEEQYF	TGTGCCAGCTCACCCTCAGCGGAAGAGCAGTACTTC
TRBJ1-6	once	.	TRBV2	CASREQVNSPLHF	TGTGCCAGCAGGGAACAGGTTAATTCACCCCTCCACTTT
TRBJ2-7	.	TRBD1	TRBV5-1	CASSETGTGYEQYF	TGCGCCAGCAGCGAAACCGGGACAGGATACGAGCAGTACTTC
TRBJ2-7	.	.	TRBV12-5	CASGLGTTSSIWEQYF	TGTGCTAGTGGCCTTGGTACTACTAGCTCAATCTGGGAGCAGTACTTC
TRBJ2-3	.	.	TRBV9	CASSVMSGPDTQYF	TGTGCCAGCAGCGTAATGTCGGGTCCAGATACGCAGTATTTT
TRBJ2-3	many	.	TRBV4-1	CASRFQGADTQYF	TGCGCCAGCAGGTTCCAGGGAGCAGATACGCAGTATTTT
TRBJ1-5	.	TRBD1	TRBV7-2	CASKDRDQPQHF	TGTGCCAGCAAAGACAGGGATCAGCCCCAGCATTTT
TRBJ2-3	few	.	TRBV30	CAWSRGLRSDTQYF	TGTGCCTGGAGTCGAGGGCTTCGGTCAGATACGCAGTATTTT
TRBJ2-5	.	TRBD1	TRBV30	CALDRGGETQYF	TGTGCCTTAGACAGGGGAGGAGAGACCCAGTACTTC
TRBJ2-1	.	.	TRBV9	CASSVGAGSSYNEQFF	TGTGCCAGCAGCGTAGGTGCCGGCAGCTCCTACAATGAGCAGTTCTTC
TRBJ1-5	.	.	TRBV27	CASSFEWGSNQPQHF	TGTGCCAGCAGTTTCGAGTGGGGGAGCAATCAGCCCCAGCATTTT
TRBJ2-7	.	.	TRBV15	CATSRVTDEQYF	TGTGCCACCAGCAGAGTCACCGACGAGCAGTACTTC
TRBJ2-3	.	.	TRBV7-9	CASSPAGGRTTDTQYF	TGTGCCAGCAGCCCGGCTGGGGGGCGGACCACAGATACGCAGTATTTT
TRBJ2-7	.	TRBD1	TRBV10-2	CASRPDRAYEQYF	TGCGCCAGCAGACCCGACAGGGCCTACGAGCAGTACTTC
TRBJ2-7	.	TRBD2	TRBV5-6	CASSRGLASEQYF	TGCGCCAGCAGCCGGGGACTAGCAAGTGAGCAGTACTTC